The 5 T cell receptor beta chains presented below share a single source sample, sequenced in a study of T cell responses to AZD1222 COVID-19 vaccine. Assay used: immunoSEQ multiplex PCR; TCRdb lists only in-frame clones, some missing. The sample shows 130,000 or so clones, more than 80% of them seen only once. The specimen comprised peripheral blood, sampled on day 0 of AZD1222 vaccination. The receptors here all came from an adult in good health.

This clone was observed a few times. CDR3 nucleotides: TGTGCCAGCAGCTCGGGGGGGAGAGGATACGAGCAGTACTTC. It translates to CASSSGGRGYEQYF. V and J are TRBV7-9 and TRBJ2-7; 8 positions agree with TRBD2. This CDR3 has 14 residues. Germline values: CDR1 SEHNR, CDR2 FQNEAQ (reference sequence). Trimming took 4 bases from V and 4 from J; bases not matched to a gene: 6.

The rearrangement joins TRBV19 to TRBJ2-3, with 9 bases aligning to TRBD1. The CDR3 loop spans 17 amino acids. Germline loops: CDR1 LNHDA, CDR2 SQIVND (reference sequence). The trim removed 1 base at V and 2 bases at J, leaving 7 bases unmatched. CDR3 in amino acids: CASSIGGTGGHTDTQYF. In DNA form, the CDR3 reads TGTGCCAGTAGTATAGGGGGAACAGGGGGCCACACAGATACGCAGTATTTT.

This chain connects TRBV15 to TRBJ1-3; D not resolved. The length of the CDR3 is 13 residues. V was shortened by 5 bases and J by 4 bases, with 9 bases between the two germline ends. The germline gives CDR1 LNHNV, CDR2 YYDKDF (reference sequence). As DNA, the CDR3 is TGTGCCACCAGCGAAGGGCTCGGAAACACCATATATTTT. As protein: CATSEGLGNTIYF.

The V gene is TRBV5-1, the J gene TRBJ1-2; TRBD1 is a possible D gene (5 bases). Deletions cut 4 bases from V and 0 bases from J, with 13 bases between. CDR3 length equals 15 residues. Germline-derived CDR1 and CDR2 are SGHRS and YFSETQ. The chain's CDR3 is CASSLTGHSNYGYTF. In nucleotides, the CDR3 is TGCGCCAGCAGCCTGACTGGACACTCTAACTATGGCTACACCTTC.

V usage is TRBV25-1 and J usage is TRBJ1-1, with D possibly matching TRBD1 (5 bases). CDR1 is MGHDK and CDR2 is SYGVNS in the germline V gene. V lost 1 base and J lost 1, with 13 bases in between. The CDR3 contains 16 residues. This CDR3 is CASSELTDIRNTEAFF. Here the CDR3 DNA reads TGTGCCAGCAGTGAATTGACAGACATAAGGAACACTGAAGCTTTCTTT.